This T cell receptor beta chain was sequenced during a study of blood T cell repertoires in COVID-19 (dated by TCRdb to about 2020). General notes on the study: Samples from collaborators originated in the United States, Italy and Spain and spanned both the acute and convalescent phases of COVID-19. The prospective study material was composed of cDNA or gDNA derived from T cells, B-cell-depleted T cells, or PBMCs. Deeply sampled blood TCRbeta repertoires from subjects exposed to, actively infected with, or recovered from COVID-19 were included in the dataset. The repertoires were released in a freely available public database meant as a resource for research on the immune response to SARS-CoV-2. The samples were drawn from the first 160 participants of the ongoing ImmuneRACE study and from 1,254 subjects provided by 6 global collaborators. Sample metadata almost always included a de-identified subject ID, COVID-19 status, age in years and sex. Where available, HLA class I and class II types were taken from metadata supplied by the sample provider and were not determined by assay-based typing.

Notes on this clone: The target of this receptor is not known. No base qualities exist here, and no much larger clone lies one base off it.

The CDR3 covers 12 residues, taking in both the cysteine and the phenylalanine. Solely the CDR3 DNA is kept, with 36 bases framed from the first base. Trimming takes 6 bases from V and 8 bases from J, and the germline ends sit 13 bases apart. Overall study outcomes, separate from this receptor: How much clinical and demographic metadata was included differed by source and by participant, and the metadata was provided uncurated.

The immunoSEQ Assay, a bias-controlled multiplex PCR, was used to amplify TCRbeta CDR3 regions from genomic DNA. The authors' analysis ran thus. The number of nucleated cells in each sample was estimated by amplification of reference gene primers within the assay. To quantify the absolute abundance of each unique TCRbeta CDR3 rearrangement, sequence reads were collapsed and filtered. For each sample, productive Simpson clonality was calculated by taking the square root of Simpson's diversity index across productive rearrangements. TCRdb obtained this table from immuneACCESS and retained in-frame rearrangements with V and J assigned. These tables miss some clones; where compared with another copy, unresolved V genes account for less than half of the shortfall, and the remainder is unexplained. The V and J calls and the clone size are those of that table, but D and trimming were determined from the DNA. The sample table records approximately 250,000 clones; 80% to 95% of these occur just once. The ten largest clones add up to about 0.8% of the sample.

One collaborating source in Seattle enrolled patients during active infection and followed them longitudinally through the course of disease. Collaborating institutions collected whole blood in K2EDTA tubes following their own protocols. For TCRbeta analysis, collaborators shipped samples in one of three forms: frozen whole blood, isolated PBMCs, or DNA extracted from either of those sample types. This receptor was taken from a man aged 25 to 40 with COVID-19, enrolled during active disease. The chain links TRBV12-3 or TRBV12-4 with TRBJ1-2; the D gene remains uncertain. Sequences were obtained from peripheral blood. The nucleotides are TGTGCCAGCAGCCCCTTAACTTTCGGCTACACCTTC. Translated, this is CASSPLTFGYTF.